These 16 T cell receptor beta chains came from one sample sequenced in a study of graft-versus-host responses after intestinal transplantation. What these receptors recognize is not known. Repertoires were generated with immunoSEQ multiplex PCR, while TCRdb's copy carries only in-frame clones and drops some. Here the sample spans fewer than 95,000 clones, roughly 90% being singletons. The material sequenced was unstimulated CD8+ T cells sorted from spleen or lymph node cells, taken before transplant. These receptors were taken from a human donor who was the organ donor for an intestinal transplant.

The chain carries TRBV19 and TRBJ2-7, with TRBD1 identical over 9 bases. The CDR3 runs to 14 residues. Unmatched junction bases numbered 3, after V lost 3 bases and J lost 3 bases. CDR1 is LNHDA, CDR2 SQIVND, per germline (reference sequence). The DNA of the CDR3 is TGTGCCAGTAGTATTACAGGGGGCGTCTACGAGCAGTACTTC. Translating gives CASSITGGVYEQYF.

In its sample, this clone was seen a few times. The chain recombines TRBV5-1 with TRBJ1-3, with TRBD1 as a possible D gene (5 bases). V was cut by 0 bases and J by 7 bases, with 14 bases left in between. This CDR3 spans 15 amino acids. Germline assignment: CDR1 SGHRS and CDR2 YFSETQ. The CDR3 DNA reads TGCGCCAGCAGCTTGGCCGGGGGTCTTGGTAACACCATATATTTT. It codes for CASSLAGGLGNTIYF.

This chain links TRBV7-9 with TRBJ1-5; D unresolved. The V gene lost 5 bases and the J gene lost 7 bases, with 9 bases spanning the gap. In germline, CDR1 is SEHNR, CDR2 FQNEAQ (reference sequence). The length of the CDR3 is 12 residues. For the CDR3, the DNA is TGTGCCAGCAGCCGCGAGTACCAGCCCCAGCATTTT. As protein: CASSREYQPQHF.

This chain connects TRBV4-1 to TRBJ2-2; D unclear. There are 14 residues in the CDR3. The germline V and J ends were trimmed by 1 base and 2 bases, with 5 bases remaining between them. The germline V gene has CDR1 MGHRA and CDR2 YSYEKL. The CDR3 reads CASSQAFNTGELFF. The CDR3 DNA reads TGCGCCAGCAGCCAAGCCTTTAACACCGGGGAGCTGTTTTTT.

The chain recombines TRBV4-1 with TRBJ1-1; no firm D call. Germline values: CDR1 MGHRA, CDR2 YSYEKL. The V end was cut by 1 base, the J end by 2 bases, with 8 bases between. This CDR3 has 14 amino acids. The CDR3 sequence is CASSQGRGNTEAFF. The DNA of the CDR3 is TGCGCCAGCAGCCAAGGCCGGGGAAACACTGAAGCTTTCTTT.

This clone was seen just once. CDR3 bases: TGTGCCACCAACGGGGGCTATGGCTACACCTTC. Residues: CATNGGYGYTF. The V gene is TRBV19, the J gene TRBJ1-2, with a weak D call TRBD1 (5 bases). V was pared by 10 bases and J by 4 bases, with 10 bases between. Germline CDR1 is LNHDA and CDR2 is SQIVND (reference sequence). CDR3 size: 11 residues.

The chain carries TRBV15 and TRBJ2-7; 8 positions match TRBD1. Germline lookup yields CDR1 LNHNV and CDR2 YYDKDF (reference sequence). CDR3 length equals 13 residues. Trimming cost V 5 bases and J 3 bases; bases outside gene matches: 3. The CDR3 sequence: CATSVDRGYEQYF. The CDR3 DNA reads TGTGCCACCAGCGTCGACAGGGGCTACGAGCAGTACTTC.

The chain couples TRBV9 to TRBJ1-6; TRBD1 might be the D (5 bases). Germline V lookup: CDR1 SGDLS, CDR2 YYNGEE. Trimming cost V 0 bases and J 1 base, with 5 bases left between them. This CDR3 is 15 amino acids long. Here the CDR3 reads CASSVAGSYNSPLHF. DNA for the CDR3: TGTGCCAGCAGCGTAGCAGGGTCCTATAATTCACCCCTCCACTTT.

The rearrangement links TRBV25-1 to TRBJ1-5; maybe TRBD1 (5 bases). The CDR3 length is 15 residues. Trimming left V 4 bases short and J 3 bases short, with 13 bases between. Germline V lookup: CDR1 MGHDK, CDR2 SYGVNS. Here the CDR3 reads CASSGPLGDNQPQHF. DNA of the CDR3: TGTGCCAGCAGTGGACCCCTAGGGGACAATCAGCCCCAGCATTTT. Full variable domain (outside the CDR3, taken from reference TRBV25-1 and TRBJ1-5): EADIYQTPRYLVIGTGKKITLECSQTMGHDKMYWYQQDPGMELHLIHYSYGVNSTEKGDLSSESTVSRIRTEHFPLTLESARPSHTSQYLCASSGPLGDNQPQHFGDGTRLSIL.

This sequence joins TRBV7-9 and TRBJ2-1; TRBD1 matches 11 bases. Germline V gene sequence: CDR1 SEHNR, CDR2 FQNEAQ (reference sequence). V was pared by 6 bases and J by 4 bases, with 11 bases of the junction left unmatched. The CDR3 contains 17 residues. DNA of the CDR3: TGTGCCAGCAGAAGTACCGGGACAGGGGGGGCTTACAATGAGCAGTTCTTC. This encodes CASRSTGTGGAYNEQFF.

This chain links TRBV28 with TRBJ2-7, with 7 positions matching TRBD1. Trimming cost V 5 bases and J 2 bases; bases outside gene matches: 21. CDR3 length equals 19 residues. Germline V gene data show CDR1 as MDHEN and CDR2 as SYDVKM. CDR3 in DNA: TGTGCCAGCAGTATCAACAGGGGTGTGGGGCTTGTGGGAACCTACGAGCAGTACTTC. This sequence encodes CASSINRGVGLVGTYEQYF.

The genes are TRBV6-5 and TRBJ2-2; D is unresolved. Trimming removed 2 bases at V and 7 bases at J, with 2 bases between. Germline V gene sequence: CDR1 MNHEY, CDR2 SVGAGI. The CDR3 loop spans 11 amino acids. CDR3 DNA: TGTGCCAGCAGTTACCACGGGGAGCTGTTTTTT. This translates into CASSYHGELFF.

This chain connects TRBV27 to TRBJ2-5, with TRBD1 matching 10 bases. The CDR3 runs 19 residues. The J segment lost 1 base and the V segment lost 5 bases, leaving 16 bases of the junction unmatched. Germline CDR1 MNHEY, CDR2 SMNVEV (reference sequence). The CDR3, as DNA: TGTGCCAGCAGTCCCCGGGACAGGGGCCTTGAGTGGGTCCAAGAGACCCAGTACTTC. Its translation is CASSPRDRGLEWVQETQYF.

The chain has TRBV7-8 and TRBJ1-1, with a tentative D call TRBD1 (6 bases). V lost 3 bases and J lost 3, with 11 bases in between. CDR1 SGHVS and CDR2 FQNEAQ come from the germline V gene. The CDR3 has 14 amino acids. CDR3 residues: CASSLFAGDTEAFF. The CDR3 DNA is TGTGCCAGCAGCTTGTTCGCAGGGGACACTGAAGCTTTCTTT. The entire variable domain, with the rest obtained from reference TRBV7-8 and TRBJ1-1, is as follows: GAGVSQSPRYKVAKRGQDVALRCDPISGHVSLFWYQQALGQGPEFLTYFQNEAQLDKSGLPSDRFFAERPEGSVSTLKIQRTQQEDSAVYLCASSLFAGDTEAFFGQGTRLTVV.

The V call is TRBV5-3, the J call TRBJ1-1, with D unclear. TRBV5-3 is marked as an open reading frame, function uncertain. The CDR3 has 12 amino acids. V was cut by 2 bases and J by 3 bases, with 5 bases left in between. This chain's CDR3 is CARSFSDTEAFF. Here the CDR3 DNA reads TGTGCCAGAAGCTTTAGCGACACTGAAGCTTTCTTT.

The chain recombines TRBV9 with TRBJ2-3; 8 bases map to TRBD1. J gave up 7 bases and V 4 bases, and 11 bases lay outside the gene matches. The CDR3 spans 15 residues. Germline-derived CDR1 and CDR2 are SGDLS and YYNGEE. The CDR3 is CASSPDPGGRNTQYF. The CDR3 DNA sequence: TGTGCCAGCAGCCCGGACCCAGGGGGCAGGAATACGCAGTATTTT. Full variable domain (remainder filled in from reference TRBV9 and TRBJ2-3): DSGVTQTPKHLITATGQRVTLRCSPRSGDLSVYWYQQSLDQGLQFLIQYYNGEERAKGNILERFSAQQFPDLHSELNLSSLELGDSALYFCASSPDPGGRNTQYFGPGTRLTVL.